The rows below give T cell receptor beta chains drawn from one sample of a study of blood T cell repertoires in COVID-19. Sequencing was performed with immunoSEQ multiplex PCR; in TCRdb, only in-frame clones are kept and a portion is missing. The table lists 150,000 to 200,000 clones, 90% to 95% of them singletons, with 0.5% to 0.6% in the top ten. Sequenced sample: peripheral blood. These receptors were obtained from a man aged 50 to 59 with acute or convalescent COVID-19. CDR3s include the opening cysteine and the closing phenylalanine or tryptophan. D genes are given only for firm matches. The size field is filled for only some rows; it gives once, few, many or a size class.

D	size	V	J	DNA	CDR3
NA	NA	TRBV5-1	TRBJ2-1	TGCGCCAGCAGCTTAGGGGTCAATGAGCAGTTCTTC	CASSLGVNEQFF
NA	NA	TRBV4-1	TRBJ2-7	TGCGCCAGCAGCCAAGACATGAGCTCCTACGAGCAGTACTTC	CASSQDMSSYEQYF
NA	NA	TRBV21-1	TRBJ2-1	TGTGCCGGTGGCCCGGGACAGGGAGGGTCCTCCGACAATGAGCAGTTCTTC	CAGGPGQGGSSDNEQFF
NA	NA	TRBV3-1/TRBV3-2	TRBJ1-2	TGTGCTAGCAGCCCACCCACTAACTCGGGGGGCTACACCTTC	CASSPPTNSGGYTF
TRBD1	once	TRBV9	TRBJ1-6	TGTGCCAGCAGCGTAGAAGGACAGGCCTATAATTCACCCCTCCACTTT	CASSVEGQAYNSPLHF
TRBD2	NA	TRBV4-2	TRBJ2-1	TGTGCCAGCACCCCTAGCGGTGTCAGCTCCTACAATGAGCAGTTCTTC	CASTPSGVSSYNEQFF
TRBD1	NA	TRBV19	TRBJ1-2	TGTGCCAGTAGCCCTGACAGGGCACTTGGCTACACCTTC	CASSPDRALGYTF
NA	NA	TRBV28	TRBJ1-2	TGTGCCAGCAGTCACCCACGGGGTCCCTATGGCTACACCTTC	CASSHPRGPYGYTF
TRBD2	NA	TRBV28	TRBJ2-5	TGTGCCAGCAGTTTAATATCCCGGGAGGGGACCCAGTACTTC	CASSLISREGTQYF
NA	NA	TRBV27	TRBJ2-6	TGTGCCAGCAGTTTAAGGACTTATGGGGCCAACGTCCTGACTTTC	CASSLRTYGANVLTF
NA	NA	TRBV10-3	TRBJ2-7	TGTGCCATCAGTGAGTCCGTCGGTTCCTACGAGCAGTACTTC	CAISESVGSYEQYF
TRBD2	NA	TRBV2	TRBJ2-1	TGTGCCAGCAGGAGCGGGAGGTTTAATGAGCAGTTCTTC	CASRSGRFNEQFF
TRBD1	NA	TRBV19	TRBJ1-5	TGTGCCAGTCAATCGGGGCCAGGGGGATTGGGCAATCAGCCCCAGCATTTT	CASQSGPGGLGNQPQHF
TRBD1	NA	TRBV5-1	TRBJ1-5	TGCGCCAGCAGCTCAGACAGGGGGCCCCAGCATTTT	CASSSDRGPQHF
NA	NA	TRBV9	TRBJ2-3	TGTGCCAGCAGCGTAGCTAGTTTGAACACAGATACGCAGTATTTT	CASSVASLNTDTQYF
TRBD2	NA	TRBV11-1	TRBJ2-3	TGTGCCAGCAGCTTAGTCTCTGTAGCGGGAGTTACGCAGTATTTT	CASSLVSVAGVTQYF
TRBD2	NA	TRBV18	TRBJ2-2	TGTGCCAGCTCACCCCCGTACCGGCCTAGCGGGGTCGGGGAGCTGTTTTTT	CASSPPYRPSGVGELFF
TRBD2	NA	TRBV5-4	TRBJ2-3	TGTGCCAGCAGCGGTTTGCTAGCGGGGAGCACAGATACGCAGTATTTT	CASSGLLAGSTDTQYF
NA	NA	TRBV30	TRBJ2-1	TGTGCCTGGAGTGGCTTAGAATACAATGAGCAGTTCTTC	CAWSGLEYNEQFF
NA	NA	TRBV7-9	TRBJ1-2	TGTGCCAGCAGCTTAGAGGGAGCCAACTATGGCTACACCTTC	CASSLEGANYGYTF
NA	NA	TRBV27	TRBJ1-1	TGTGCCAGCAGTTTATCGATAAAGGACAGAAACACTGAAGCTTTCTTT	CASSLSIKDRNTEAFF
NA	NA	TRBV4-2	TRBJ2-7	TGTGCCAGCAGCCAAACGGGGCTCGGGGGCTACGAGCAGTACTTC	CASSQTGLGGYEQYF
NA	NA	TRBV5-5	TRBJ2-1	TGTGCCAGCAGCTTAACTAGAAATGAGCAGTTCTTC	CASSLTRNEQFF
TRBD2	NA	TRBV9	TRBJ2-7	TGTGCCAGCAGCGTAAGAGCGGGAGGGTACGAGCAGTACTTC	CASSVRAGGYEQYF
TRBD2	NA	TRBV27	TRBJ2-3	TGTGCCAGCAAGGGCGGGAGGGGAACTAGCACAGATACGCAGTATTTT	CASKGGRGTSTDTQYF
NA	NA	TRBV15	TRBJ2-1	TGTGCCACCAGCAGAGAAGCTACTCGGTCCGTATACAATGAGCAGTTCTTC	CATSREATRSVYNEQFF
NA	NA	TRBV7-9	TRBJ2-4	TGTGCCAGCAGCTTAGTAGAATATGTGCAGTACTTC	CASSLVEYVQYF
NA	NA	TRBV9	TRBJ2-1	TGTGCCAGCAGCGTAGGTGCGGCTTCCTACAATGAGCAGTTCTTC	CASSVGAASYNEQFF
TRBD2	NA	TRBV5-1	TRBJ2-2	TGCGCCAGCAGCCGGGGACTAGCGGGAGGGAGGACCGGGGAGCTGTTTTTT	CASSRGLAGGRTGELFF
NA	NA	TRBV11-2	TRBJ2-1	TGTGCCAGCCTATTGAGCTCCTACAATGAGCAGTTCTTC	CASLLSSYNEQFF
TRBD1	NA	TRBV3-1/TRBV3-2	TRBJ1-5	TGTGCCAGCAGCCGGACAGGTAGCAATCAGCCCCAGCATTTT	CASSRTGSNQPQHF
NA	NA	TRBV4-1	TRBJ1-2	TGCGCCAGCAGCCAAGAGAGGGAAAGGGACTATGGCTACACCTTC	CASSQERERDYGYTF
NA	NA	TRBV27	TRBJ2-3	TGTGCCAGCAGTTTAGAAGGGCGGGAAAGCACAGATACGCAGTATTTT	CASSLEGRESTDTQYF
NA	NA	TRBV4-2	TRBJ2-2	TGTGCCAGCAGCCCTCCGACAAACACCGGGGAGCTGTTTTTT	CASSPPTNTGELFF
NA	NA	TRBV9	TRBJ1-2	TGTGCCAGCAGCCTTCAGGCCCTACACTATGGCTACACCTTC	CASSLQALHYGYTF
NA	NA	TRBV28	TRBJ1-6	TGTGCCAGCAGTTTACCTCAGGGGATGGGTAATTCACCCCTCCACTTT	CASSLPQGMGNSPLHF
TRBD2	NA	TRBV19	TRBJ2-5	TGTGCCAGTAGTACGACTAGCGGGGGGGCTCGGGAGACCCAGTACTTC	CASSTTSGGARETQYF
NA	NA	TRBV2	TRBJ1-1	TGTGCCAGCAGGAGGGACATTAACACTGAAGCTTTCTTT	CASRRDINTEAFF
TRBD1	NA	TRBV2	TRBJ1-5	TGTGCCAGCGGATTAAGACAGGGGAACAATCAGCCCCAGCATTTT	CASGLRQGNNQPQHF
NA	NA	TRBV10-2	TRBJ1-2	TGCGCCAGCAGTGAGTTAATAAGAAGACAGCCTTTTAACTATGGCTACACCTTC	CASSELIRRQPFNYGYTF
NA	NA	TRBV20-1	TRBJ2-7	TGCAGTGCCTACTATACCTACGAGCAGTACTTC	CSAYYTYEQYF
NA	NA	TRBV7-3	TRBJ2-3	TGTGCCAGCAGCTTAAGGCCCAGTGGCGGTACAGATACGCAGTATTTT	CASSLRPSGGTDTQYF
NA	NA	TRBV28	TRBJ1-6	TGTGCCAGCAGTTTGAGAGAATCCCTCCACTTT	CASSLRESLHF
TRBD1	NA	TRBV27	TRBJ1-2	TGTGCCAGCAGTCGGACAGGGATAAACTATGGCTACACCTTC	CASSRTGINYGYTF
TRBD2	once	TRBV5-1	TRBJ2-1	TGCGCCAGCAGCTCGTCTAGCGGGGGGTACAATGAGCAGTTCTTC	CASSSSSGGYNEQFF
TRBD2	NA	TRBV19	TRBJ2-3	TGTGCCAGTAGTACGGGACTAGCGGGGGGACTACGCACAGATACGCAGTATTTT	CASSTGLAGGLRTDTQYF
NA	few	TRBV9	TRBJ2-7	TGTGCCAGCAGCGTAGCCCCCAGCTCCTACGAGCAGTACTTC	CASSVAPSSYEQYF
NA	NA	TRBV19	TRBJ1-2	TGTGCCAGTAGTGAACGTCAGGGTTTTGTAAACTATGGCTACACCTTC	CASSERQGFVNYGYTF